Listed here are 19 T cell receptor beta chains from one sample, sequenced in a study of blood T cells in healthy people across ages. The second PCR ran about 7 to 12 cycles with a sample-barcoded 5' primer and J-beta primers. One entry per CDR3 protein, called by TCRdb with MiXCR from the 5' RACE reads. The sample has roughly 1.5 million distinct CDR3 sequences, around 40% seen once. The sample taken for sequencing was blood. The receptor set was obtained from a woman between 18 and 29 years old in good health.

Concerning this clonotype itself: A read error may explain this, as a much larger clone is one base away. The chain is built from TRBV29-1 and TRBJ2-1; 10 positions agree with TRBD2. The J call may not be correct, given that the DNA end is closer to TRBJ2-7. Germline assignment: CDR1 SQVTM and CDR2 ANQGSEA. This CDR3 is 16 amino acids long. For the CDR3, the DNA is TGCAGCGTTGATTTGGCTAGCGGGAGCTCCTACAATGAGCAGTACTTC. Translating gives CSVDLASGSSYNEQYF.

This clonotype was counted many times. For the CDR3, the DNA is TGTGCCAGCTCCCCCGTGAGCTCCTACAATGAGCAGTTCTTC. The encoded protein is CASSPVSSYNEQFF. The gene calls are TRBV7-2 and TRBJ2-1; no clear D gene. V lost 8 bases, J lost 0 bases, and 11 bases lay in between. Germline CDR1 reads SGHTA; CDR2 reads FQGNSA. The CDR3 runs 14 residues.

This clonotype was detected ten times or more. This sequence joins TRBV7-2 and TRBJ1-1; 11 bases align to TRBD1. Germline CDR1 reads SGHTA; CDR2 reads FQGNSA. V dropped 7 bases and J dropped 7; count of bases not matched to a gene: 8. The CDR3 contains 14 residues. The CDR3 coding sequence is TGTGCCAGCACCCCGGGACAGGGGGTAAATGAAGCTTTCTTT. This sequence encodes CASTPGQGVNEAFF.

This clonotype was picked up a small number of times. This sequence joins TRBV4-3 and TRBJ1-6, with D possibly matching TRBD1 (6 bases). V was pared by 1 base and J by 7 bases, with 14 bases between. Germline-derived CDR1 and CDR2 are LGHNA and YSLEER. CDR3 length equals 16 residues. In DNA form, the CDR3 reads TGCGCCAGCAGCCAAGGCTCCGGGACAAGGAATTCACCCCTCCACTTT. Residues: CASSQGSGTRNSPLHF.

This clonotype was counted a few times. The chain employs TRBV20-1 and TRBJ2-5, with D unresolved. Germline CDR1 and CDR2: DFQATT and SNEGSKA (reference sequence). V gave up 0 bases and J gave up 3 bases, with 14 bases separating them. This CDR3 is built from 15 residues. CDR3 amino acids: CSARDLQILKETQYF. For the CDR3, the DNA is TGCAGTGCTAGAGATCTTCAGATCTTAAAAGAGACCCAGTACTTC.

This clonotype was recorded only once. The CDR3 bases are TGTGCCAGCAGCCCCCCGGGACTCTGGTTCTATGGCTACACCTTC. Amino acid sequence: CASSPPGLWFYGYTF. The V gene is TRBV13, the J gene TRBJ1-2, with D possibly matching TRBD1 (5 bases). The ends were cut back, 5 bases at V and 4 bases at J, with 17 bases in the middle. This CDR3 has 15 amino acids. From germline, CDR1 is PRHDT and CDR2 FYEKMQ (reference sequence).

This clonotype turned up a few times. The CDR3 bases are TGTGCCAGCAGACGACAGGGATTTGGCTATGGCTACACCTTC. Residues: CASRRQGFGYGYTF. The J gene is TRBJ1-2, the V gene TRBV7-2, with 7 bases matching TRBD1. V lost 6 bases and J lost 4; bases outside the gene matches: 8. The CDR3 contains 14 residues. CDR1 and CDR2 (germline): SGHTA, FQGNSA.

This clonotype was observed a few times. V and J are TRBV4-3 and TRBJ1-4, with 8 bases lining up with TRBD1. This CDR3 is built from 15 residues. CDR1 and CDR2 (germline): LGHNA, YSLEER. Trimming took 1 base from V and 8 from J; bases not matched to a gene: 6. The CDR3 sequence: CASSQGTGITEKLFF. CDR3 DNA: TGCGCCAGCAGCCAAGGGACAGGGATTACGGAAAAACTGTTTTTT.

The CDR3, as DNA: TGTGCCATCAGCGCGACTAGCGGGGGAAGCGGAGAGCAGTACTTC. The encoded protein is CAISATSGGSGEQYF. This chain links TRBV10-3 with TRBJ2-5; TRBD2 agrees at 12 bases. The V segment lost 6 bases and the J segment 11 bases; nucleotides outside the gene matches: 13. Germline V CDR1 and CDR2: ENHRY, SYGVKD. The CDR3 extends over 15 amino acids.

This clonotype has just one count. The chain has TRBV20-1 and TRBJ1-5, with a weak D call TRBD1 (5 bases). The germline V gene has CDR1 DFQATT and CDR2 SNEGSKA (reference sequence). CDR3 size: 16 residues. V dropped 1 base and J dropped 3 bases, with 16 bases sitting between them. The CDR3 here is CSARGGGGSNNQPQHF. The CDR3 DNA reads TGCAGTGCTAGAGGGGGGGGTGGTTCGAACAATCAGCCCCAGCATTTT.

The V and J genes are TRBV12-3 or TRBV12-4 and TRBJ2-5, with D maybe TRBD2 (5 bases). With the DNA end fitting TRBJ2-4 better, the J assignment may be wrong. The CDR3 is 13 amino acids. Written as DNA, the CDR3 is TGTGCCAGCAGTTCGGACTTTATGGACATTCAGTACTTC. The encoded protein is CASSSDFMDIQYF.

The chain carries TRBV4-1 and TRBJ1-5; weak D call: TRBD1 (6 bases). CDR1 is MGHRA and CDR2 is YSYEKL in the germline V gene. The CDR3 extends over 16 amino acids. Between the trimmed V and J ends, which lost 5 bases and 7 bases, there was a span of 21 bases. CDR3 bases: TGCGCCAGCAGCGTAACAGGGTTTGGTTTGAAGCAGCCCCAGCATTTT. Protein: CASSVTGFGLKQPQHF.

The table lists this clonotype with many counts. The chain uses TRBV25-1 and TRBJ2-1; 10 bases agree with TRBD1. The V and J ends lost 8 bases and 7 bases, in that order; junction bases with no gene match: 5. Germline-derived CDR1 and CDR2 are MGHDK and SYGVNS. The CDR3 totals 13 residues. The CDR3 reads CASLGTGENEQFF. Here the CDR3 DNA reads TGTGCCAGCCTCGGGACAGGGGAAAATGAGCAGTTCTTC.

CDR3 in DNA: TGTGCCAGTAAGGGACTGCCTTCAATCGGGAACACTGAAGCTTTCTTT. As protein: CASKGLPSIGNTEAFF. The rearrangement links TRBV27 to TRBJ1-1; TRBD1 is a possible D gene (5 bases). This CDR3 spans 16 amino acids. Germline V gene lookup returns CDR1 MNHEY and CDR2 SMNVEV (reference sequence). The germline V and J ends were trimmed by 9 bases and 1 base, with 21 bases remaining between them.

As regards this clonotype: It may be a read error: a sequence one base away is much more abundant. This sequence joins TRBV5-1 and TRBJ1-5, with unresolved D. Trimming left V 4 bases short and J 3 bases short, with 8 bases between. The length of the CDR3 is 13 residues. In germline, CDR1 is SGHRS, CDR2 YFSETQ. CDR3 loop: CASSREVNQPQHF. CDR3 nucleotide sequence: TGCGCCAGCAGCCGGGAAGTCAATCAGCCCCAGCATTTT.

The chain is built from TRBV2 and TRBJ2-7, with D tentatively TRBD2 (6 bases). Germline-derived CDR1 and CDR2 are SNHLY and FYNNEI. CDR3 length: 15 residues. The ends were cut back, 0 bases at V and 0 bases at J, with 9 bases in the middle. This chain's CDR3 is CASSEAAGNSYEQYF. The CDR3 nucleotides read TGTGCCAGCAGTGAAGCGGCGGGGAACTCCTACGAGCAGTACTTC. The full variable domain, rest sourced from reference TRBV2 and TRBJ2-7, is EPEVTQTPSHQVTQMGQEVILRCVPISNHLYFYWYRQILGQKVEFLVSFYNNEISEKSEIFDDQFSVERPDGSNFTLKIRSTKLEDSAMYFCASSEAAGNSYEQYFGPGTRLTVT.

The sample holds a few counts of this clonotype. The chain carries TRBV7-2 and TRBJ1-5, with D unclear. Trimming shortened V by 3 bases and J by 1 base, and 10 bases separated the two germline ends. This CDR3 is 15 amino acids long. Germline values: CDR1 SGHTA, CDR2 FQGNSA. CDR3 amino acids: CASSLRRTSNQPQHF. The CDR3 DNA reads TGTGCCAGCAGCTTGCGCAGGACCAGCAATCAGCCCCAGCATTTT.

This clonotype was seen just once. One end of the junction does not line up with germline, which may come from a read error. V and J are TRBV7-7 and TRBJ2-3; weak D call: TRBD1 (8 bases). This CDR3 has 13 residues. CDR1 and CDR2 (germline): SSHAT, FNYEAQ (reference sequence). The CDR3 here is CASSKDREGRQYF. The CDR3 coding sequence is TGTGCTAGCAGCAAGGACAGGGAGGGACGGCAGTATTTT.

This clonotype was seen a few times. The chain couples TRBV4-2 to TRBJ2-1, with 9 bases identical to TRBD2. The better agreement between TRBJ2-7 and the DNA end casts doubt on the J call. The CDR3 sequence is 16 residues long. From germline, CDR1 is LGHNA and CDR2 YNFKEQ. CDR3 nucleotides: TGTGCCAGCAGCCACCTAGCGGGGATCTCCTACAATGAGCAGTACTTC. It codes for CASSHLAGISYNEQYF.